The rows below give T cell receptor beta chains drawn from one sample of a study of graft-versus-host responses after intestinal transplantation. Libraries were prepared by immunoSEQ multiplex PCR; TCRdb keeps only in-frame clonotypes and omits some of them. The data contain tens of thousands of clones, about 90% of them seen just once; the ten biggest clones take up 3.5% to 5%. Their recognized antigens are unknown. Sample: unstimulated CD8+ T cells sorted from spleen or lymph node cells, taken before transplant. Receptors were obtained from a human donor who was the organ donor for an intestinal transplant. Both conserved end residues are part of each CDR3. The D gene is left open where the match is weak. Part of the rows lack a size; the others show once, few, many or a class for expanded clones.

d_call	v_call	j_call	clone_size	cdr3_aa	cdr3_nt
TRBD2	TRBV7-6	TRBJ2-2	once	CASSLISGDYTGELFF	TGTGCCAGCAGCTTAATTAGCGGGGACTACACCGGGGAGCTGTTTTTT
.	TRBV11-2	TRBJ1-4	.	CASSLTGNNEKLFF	TGTGCCAGCAGCTTAACGGGGAATAATGAAAAACTGTTTTTT
.	TRBV4-1	TRBJ1-6	.	CASSQQGSPLHF	TGCGCCAGCAGCCAACAGGGGTCACCCCTCCACTTT
.	TRBV4-3	TRBJ1-2	.	CASSQEQGSGYGYTF	TGCGCCAGCAGCCAAGAACAGGGATCGGGGTATGGCTACACCTTC
TRBD1	TRBV7-8	TRBJ1-5	.	CASSARLDRGNQPQHF	TGTGCCAGCAGCGCCAGATTGGACAGGGGCAATCAGCCCCAGCATTTT
.	TRBV19	TRBJ1-5	.	CASSIALQGIQPQHF	TGTGCCAGTAGTATAGCCCTCCAGGGGATACAGCCCCAGCATTTT
.	TRBV5-6	TRBJ2-1	once	CASSFWRGGSHEQFF	TGTGCCAGCAGCTTTTGGAGGGGGGGATCACATGAGCAGTTCTTC
TRBD1	TRBV6-1	TRBJ1-5	.	CASSWGTGENQPQHF	TGTGCCAGCAGTTGGGGGACAGGGGAAAATCAGCCCCAGCATTTT
.	TRBV6-1	TRBJ1-2	.	CASSEAHGRENYGYTF	TGTGCCAGCAGTGAAGCGCACGGTCGTGAGAACTATGGCTACACCTTC
TRBD2	TRBV27	TRBJ2-5	.	CASSFLAGGIYQETQYF	TGTGCCAGCAGTTTTCTAGCGGGGGGAATTTACCAAGAGACCCAGTACTTC
.	TRBV10-3	TRBJ1-5	.	CAISEDSGNQPQHF	TGTGCCATCAGTGAGGACAGCGGCAATCAGCCCCAGCATTTT
.	TRBV21-1	TRBJ1-6	.	CASSKAQYNSPLHF	TGTGCCAGCAGCAAGGCACAGTATAATTCACCCCTCCACTTT
.	TRBV27	TRBJ1-1	.	CASSLAGPNTEAFF	TGTGCCAGCAGTTTAGCGGGCCCGAACACTGAAGCTTTCTTT
.	TRBV2	TRBJ1-5	.	CASSLGGGDGGQPQHF	TGTGCCAGCAGCCTCGGGGGGGGAGATGGTGGTCAGCCCCAGCATTTT
TRBD2	TRBV7-9	TRBJ2-2	.	CASSYAGGRTGELFF	TGTGCCAGCAGCTACGCGGGGGGGAGGACCGGGGAGCTGTTTTTT
TRBD1	TRBV7-9	TRBJ1-1	.	CASSLDRGGEAFF	TGTGCCAGCAGCTTAGACAGGGGGGGAGAAGCTTTCTTT
.	TRBV6-5	TRBJ1-1	.	CASSFSGNTEAFF	TGTGCCAGCAGTTTTTCGGGGAACACTGAAGCTTTCTTT
TRBD1	TRBV27	TRBJ2-1	.	CASSWDRLYNEQFF	TGTGCCAGCAGTTGGGACAGGTTATACAATGAGCAGTTCTTC
.	TRBV29-1	TRBJ2-1	.	CSAELSSYNEQFF	TGCAGCGCTGAGTTGAGCTCCTACAATGAGCAGTTCTTC
TRBD1	TRBV4-2	TRBJ2-5	.	CASSPQPGTGGETQYF	TGTGCCAGCAGCCCCCAACCCGGGACAGGTGGCGAGACCCAGTACTTC
.	TRBV4-1	TRBJ2-5	.	CASSQDGQTGETQYF	TGCGCCAGCAGCCAAGATGGGCAGACAGGAGAGACCCAGTACTTC
TRBD1	TRBV4-3	TRBJ1-2	.	CASSQSVTGGEGYTF	TGCGCCAGCAGCCAATCGGTGACAGGGGGCGAGGGCTACACCTTC
.	TRBV27	TRBJ1-5	.	CASSLQGCNQPQHF	TGTGCCAGCAGTTTACAGGGGTGCAATCAGCCCCAGCATTTT
.	TRBV2	TRBJ1-1	.	CASSVEWGGNTEAFF	TGTGCCAGCAGTGTCGAGTGGGGAGGGAACACTGAAGCTTTCTTT